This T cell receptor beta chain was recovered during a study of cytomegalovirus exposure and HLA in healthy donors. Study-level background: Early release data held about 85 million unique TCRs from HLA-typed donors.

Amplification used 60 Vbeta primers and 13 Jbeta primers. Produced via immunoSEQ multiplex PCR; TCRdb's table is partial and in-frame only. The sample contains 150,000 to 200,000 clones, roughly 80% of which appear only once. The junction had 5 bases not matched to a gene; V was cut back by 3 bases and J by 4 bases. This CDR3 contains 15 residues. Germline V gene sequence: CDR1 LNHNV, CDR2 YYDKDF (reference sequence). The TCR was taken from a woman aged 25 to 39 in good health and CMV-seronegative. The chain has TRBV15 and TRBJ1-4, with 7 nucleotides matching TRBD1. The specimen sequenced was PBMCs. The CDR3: CATSRGDSHNEKLFF. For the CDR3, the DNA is TGTGCCACCAGCAGGGGGGACAGCCATAATGAAAAACTGTTTTTT. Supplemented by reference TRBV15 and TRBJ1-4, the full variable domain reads DAMVIQNPRYQVTQFGKPVTLSCSQTLNHNVMYWYQQKSSQAPKLLFHYYDKDFNNEADTPDNFQSRRPNTSFCFLDIRSPGLGDTAMYLCATSRGDSHNEKLFFGSGTQLSVL.